Each of the 20 T cell receptor beta chains below was sequenced from the same sample in a study of cytomegalovirus exposure and HLA in healthy donors. The primer mix had 60 Vbeta and 13 Jbeta primers. The table came from immunoSEQ multiplex PCR; TCRdb's copy has only in-frame clones and leaves some out. The sample includes some 110,000 clones. Source material: PBMCs. The receptors originated from a man aged 35-49 years in good health and CMV-seropositive.

The gene calls are TRBV5-1 and TRBJ2-7; TRBD1 aligns across 7 bases. The CDR3 runs 17 residues. Trimming removed 0 bases from V and 6 bases from J; junction bases left unmatched: 15. Germline assignment: CDR1 SGHRS and CDR2 YFSETQ. The CDR3 is CASSLGATGAAVVEQYF. CDR3 sequence (DNA): TGCGCCAGCAGCTTGGGGGCCACAGGGGCCGCGGTAGTCGAGCAGTACTTC.

About this clone itself: Mismatch with germline at one junction end may stem from a read error. Other nucleotide sequences from this sample produce the same CDR3. Here the CDR3 reads CASSPGVNSYNEQFF. The DNA for the CDR3 is TGTGCCAGCAGCCCCGGGGTAAACTCCTACAATGAGCAATTCTTC. V gene TRBV9 combines with J gene TRBJ2-1; the D gene is possibly TRBD2 (5 bases). This CDR3 is 15 amino acids long. Germline CDR1 and CDR2: SGDLS and YYNGEE.

V and J are TRBV6-1 and TRBJ1-3, with D possibly TRBD1 on 5 matching bases. V lost 0 bases to trimming and J lost 0 bases, with 15 bases between them. Germline lookup yields CDR1 MNHNS and CDR2 SASEGT. CDR3 size: 18 residues. The CDR3 loop is CASSEAETAMSSGNTIYF. DNA of the CDR3: TGTGCCAGCAGTGAAGCGGAGACAGCCATGAGCTCTGGAAACACCATATATTTT.

This chain connects TRBV27 to TRBJ2-6; D possibly corresponds to TRBD2 (5 bases). V dropped 0 bases and J dropped 3 bases, with 15 bases sitting between them. This CDR3 region has 18 residues. CDR1 and CDR2 (germline): MNHEY, SMNVEV (reference sequence). The CDR3, as DNA: TGTGCCAGCAGTTTATCGATAAACCCGGGGAGTGGGGCCAACGTCCTGACTTTC. Its protein is CASSLSINPGSGANVLTF.

V is TRBV6-5 and J is TRBJ1-2, with no clear D. CDR1 and CDR2 from the germline V gene are MNHEY and SVGAGI. The germline V and J ends were trimmed by 2 bases and 0 bases, with 4 bases remaining between them. The CDR3 covers 13 residues. CDR3 DNA: TGTGCCAGCAGTTACGACACTAACTATGGCTACACCTTC. Translated, it gives CASSYDTNYGYTF.

J is TRBJ2-5 and V is TRBV5-4; weak D call: TRBD1 (6 bases). The CDR3 extends over 14 amino acids. The germline gives CDR1 SGHNT, CDR2 YYREEE (reference sequence). The V end lost 2 bases, the J end lost 5 bases, and 13 bases lay between the germline ends. CDR3 sequence: CASSLQGAMETQYF. In DNA form, the CDR3 reads TGTGCCAGCAGCTTACAGGGCGCTATGGAGACCCAGTACTTC.

V is TRBV5-6 and J is TRBJ2-2; D is perhaps TRBD2 (7 bases). V was clipped by 1 base and J by 4 bases, with 14 bases between them. The germline gives CDR1 SGHDT, CDR2 YYEEEE. CDR3 size: 16 residues. CDR3 sequence (DNA): TGTGCCAGCAGCTTGAAAGGGGGAGGGGGCACCGGGGAGCTGTTTTTT. This codes for CASSLKGGGGTGELFF.

The chain joins TRBV11-2 to TRBJ2-7; TRBD1 matches at 7 bases. This CDR3 has 13 residues. V shed 7 bases, J shed 6 bases, and the junction held 9 bases outside the gene matches. The germline gives CDR1 SGHAT, CDR2 FQNNGV. The CDR3 reads CASTSRQGSEQYF. In DNA, the CDR3 is TGTGCCAGCACCTCAAGACAGGGCAGCGAGCAGTACTTC.

The chain has TRBV6-1 and TRBJ1-5; perhaps TRBD1 as D (5 bases). Germline lookup yields CDR1 MNHNS and CDR2 SASEGT. The CDR3 has 15 amino acids. V lost 8 bases, J lost 5 bases, and 19 bases lay in between. The DNA for the CDR3 is TGTGCCAGCGGGGACCCGGGGGGGTCAGATCAGCCCCAGCATTTT. Its translation: CASGDPGGSDQPQHF.

The rearrangement links TRBV11-2 to TRBJ2-2, with TRBD2 matching over 7 bases. CDR3 length: 16 amino acids. V lost 1 base and J lost 5; bases outside the gene matches: 7. Germline V gene data show CDR1 as SGHAT and CDR2 as FQNNGV. CDR3 coding DNA: TGTGCCAGCAGCTTAGTGGGCGGGAGCCAAACCGGGGAGCTGTTTTTT. It codes for CASSLVGGSQTGELFF.

J is TRBJ1-5 and V is TRBV19; unclear D gene. Germline V gene lookup returns CDR1 LNHDA and CDR2 SQIVND (reference sequence). Trimming pared 5 bases from V and 6 bases from J, leaving 17 bases between. The CDR3 has 15 amino acids. Here the CDR3 reads CASSLWEGGRQPQHF. The CDR3 DNA sequence: TGTGCCAGTAGTCTCTGGGAGGGAGGGCGTCAGCCCCAGCATTTT.

The V gene is TRBV19, the J gene TRBJ2-1, with TRBD2 identical over 10 bases. Trimming removed 6 bases from V and 3 bases from J; junction bases left unmatched: 5. Germline CDR1 reads LNHDA; CDR2 reads SQIVND (reference sequence). This CDR3 has 15 amino acids. The DNA of the CDR3 is TGTGCCAGTAGAACCGGGACTAGCGACTACAATGAGCAGTTCTTC. Amino acids: CASRTGTSDYNEQFF.

V usage is TRBV28 and J usage is TRBJ2-2; 12 nucleotides match TRBD1. J gave up 7 bases and V 5 bases, and 5 bases lay outside the gene matches. CDR1 and CDR2 (germline): MDHEN, SYDVKM. This CDR3 contains 15 residues. CDR3 region: CASSPGQGAGGELFF. CDR3 nucleotide sequence: TGTGCCAGCAGTCCGGGACAGGGGGCAGGCGGGGAGCTGTTTTTT. Combining the CDR3 with reference TRBV28 and TRBJ2-2 gives the whole variable domain DVKVTQSSRYLVKRTGEKVFLECVQDMDHENMFWYRQDPGLGLRLIYFSYDVKMKEKGDIPEGYSVSREKKERFSLILESASTNQTSMYLCASSPGQGAGGELFFGEGSRLTVL.

The chain has TRBV11-2 and TRBJ2-3, with 8 bases matching TRBD2. Germline V lookup: CDR1 SGHAT, CDR2 FQNNGV. V lost 2 bases, J lost 5 bases, and 3 bases stayed unmatched. The CDR3 consists of 14 residues. The CDR3 DNA follows: TGTGCCAGCAGCTTACAGCGGGAGTTAGATACGCAGTATTTT. Protein product: CASSLQRELDTQYF.

The chain joins TRBV5-4 to TRBJ2-1; 7 positions agree with TRBD1. CDR1 SGHNT and CDR2 YYREEE come from the germline V gene (reference sequence). V lost 5 bases to trimming and J lost 4 bases; unmatched junction nucleotides: 9. This CDR3 has 15 residues. CDR3 sequence reads: CASSTGVGRYNEQFF. The DNA of the CDR3 is TGTGCCAGCAGTACAGGGGTCGGCCGTTACAATGAGCAGTTCTTC.

DNA for the CDR3: TGTGCCAGTAGGGGACAGGGGGACACTGAAGCTTTCTTT. Translation: CASRGQGDTEAFF. This chain links TRBV7-3 with TRBJ1-1, with 11 positions matching TRBD1. The CDR3 is 13 residues long. Germline assignment: CDR1 SGHTA and CDR2 FQGTGA. The trim removed 9 bases at V and 3 bases at J, leaving 3 bases unmatched.

The chain is built from TRBV6-5 and TRBJ2-7; D ambiguous. This CDR3 has 14 amino acids. Germline V gene lookup returns CDR1 MNHEY and CDR2 SVGAGI. V gave up 8 bases and J gave up 0 bases, with 14 bases separating them. The CDR3 sequence is CASGPLLHSYEQYF. The CDR3 DNA reads as TGTGCCAGCGGCCCACTACTACACTCCTACGAGCAGTACTTC.

This chain links TRBV7-3 with TRBJ2-2; D is ambiguous. Germline V gene data show CDR1 as SGHTA and CDR2 as FQGTGA. Deletions cut 4 bases from V and 2 bases from J, with 8 bases between. This CDR3 spans 14 amino acids. In DNA form, the CDR3 reads TGTGCCAGCAGCTCTCCCCTCAACACCGGGGAGCTGTTTTTT. Amino acid sequence: CASSSPLNTGELFF.

The V call is TRBV18, the J call TRBJ2-7; 10 bases are a match to TRBD1. There are 14 residues in the CDR3. V lost 3 bases, J lost 3 bases, and 2 bases stayed unmatched. Germline-derived CDR1 and CDR2 are KGHSH and LQKENI. The CDR3 protein is CASSPGQGYYEQYF. In DNA, the CDR3 is TGTGCCAGCTCACCGGGACAGGGGTACTACGAGCAGTACTTC.

This chain links TRBV6-5 with TRBJ2-7, with 11 bases lining up with TRBD1. Germline-derived CDR1 and CDR2 are MNHEY and SVGAGI. The V gene end was trimmed by 6 bases and the J gene end by 4 bases; junction bases not matched to a gene: 5. The CDR3 loop spans 14 amino acids. Here the CDR3 reads CASSPGQGAYEQYF. The DNA for the CDR3 is TGTGCCAGCAGCCCCGGACAGGGGGCTTACGAGCAGTACTTC.